A selection of T cell receptor beta chains follows, all from one sample in a study of cytomegalovirus exposure and HLA in healthy donors. The method was immunoSEQ multiplex PCR; TCRdb's version includes in-frame clones alone and lacks a portion of them. The profile shows some 140,000 clones, over 75% of them singletons. Sequencing was carried out using PBMCs. The receptors derive from a man aged 45-65 years in good health and CMV-seronegative. CDR3s include the opening cysteine and the closing phenylalanine or tryptophan. The order of the fields is V gene, J gene, CDR3 protein.

TRBV7-2,TRBJ2-6,CASREGATSGANVLTF
TRBV19,TRBJ1-3,CASSSWTGVSGNTIYF
TRBV7-2,TRBJ2-7,CASSLGTSGRRIGNEQYF
TRBV18,TRBJ2-5,CASSPAEETQYF
TRBV29-1,TRBJ2-7,CSASGRSSYEQYF
TRBV19,TRBJ1-5,CASSMGQGADQPQHF
TRBV5-8,TRBJ2-2,CASSLERTSGRANTGELFF
TRBV18,TRBJ2-7,CATSRGGQGTYEQYF
TRBV14,TRBJ2-1,CASSQDFRDSFLSSYNEQFF
TRBV7-9,TRBJ2-1,CASSYGTSGAYNEQFF
TRBV18,TRBJ2-7,CASSPGRYEQYF
TRBV10-1,TRBJ2-5,CASSETRGETQYF
TRBV6-1,TRBJ2-7,CASSGGQNYEQYF
TRBV19,TRBJ1-1,CASRTRGRHTEAFF
TRBV6-6,TRBJ1-2,CASSSPGQGVGYTF
TRBV5-4,TRBJ2-5,CASSSGLAGGSETQYF
TRBV5-4,TRBJ2-4,CASSWRTSGRHIQYF
TRBV18,TRBJ1-1,CASSNGPNTEAFF
TRBV28,TRBJ1-1,CASRGGNTEAFF
TRBV7-2,TRBJ2-3,CASSLGLAGGTDTQYF
TRBV9,TRBJ2-2,CASSEGLAGGSVNTGELFF
TRBV19,TRBJ2-7,CASSSSGVGEQYF
TRBV19,TRBJ2-1,CASSIELAGNTYNEQFF
TRBV6-5,TRBJ1-5,CASSYSKPGYQPQHF
TRBV5-5,TRBJ2-3,CASSLARQRTDTQYF
TRBV7-2,TRBJ2-7,CASSSNSLSNSGEQYF
TRBV28,TRBJ2-7,CASSSAGTDSYEQYF
TRBV11-3,TRBJ2-1,CASSLGAGGKGEQFF
TRBV4-1,TRBJ1-6,CASSQDSQGVSRDSPLHF
TRBV27,TRBJ2-1,CASSQRLAGGNEQFF
TRBV6-1,TRBJ2-7,CASSGLASYEQYF
TRBV27,TRBJ2-6,CASSLATNGANVLTF
TRBV6-1,TRBJ2-1,CASSRTGGRDEQFF
TRBV4-1,TRBJ2-3,CASSQSLGGGTQYF
TRBV27,TRBJ1-1,CASRRRDTEAFF
TRBV19,TRBJ2-5,CASSELAGQPRKTQYF
TRBV18,TRBJ2-1,CASSPTGGEQFF
TRBV19,TRBJ1-4,CASSMPRTGSTNEKLFF
TRBV6-1,TRBJ2-5,CASSGTFSGETQYF
TRBV20-1,TRBJ1-1,CSAHLGVEAFF
TRBV4-1,TRBJ2-7,CASSQARTSGVYEQYF
TRBV18,TRBJ2-4,CASSPRSGGGNIQYF
TRBV27,TRBJ2-7,CATRRQGPYEQYF
TRBV28,TRBJ2-1,CASSSQQGYNEQFF
TRBV18,TRBJ1-1,CASSADRKSTEAFF
TRBV28,TRBJ2-6,CASFGGSGANVLTF
TRBV7-3,TRBJ1-3,CASSLGPRGGNTIYF
TRBV9,TRBJ2-7,CASSVGGSSYEQYF
TRBV5-1,TRBJ2-3,CASSGTGRNTDTQYF
TRBV18,TRBJ2-6,CASSPQGLGANVLTF
TRBV7-9,TRBJ2-7,CASSSSGRVDYEQYF
TRBV30,TRBJ2-1,CAWSEVGLPTYNEQFF
TRBV6-6,TRBJ2-3,CASTSREGATDTQYF
TRBV6-6,TRBJ2-3,CASSYSIAGITDTQYF